These 11 T cell receptor beta chains originate from one sample sequenced in a study of blood T cell repertoires in COVID-19. Only in-frame clones appear in the TCRdb table, and some are missing; sequencing was by immunoSEQ multiplex PCR. This sample yields roughly 97,000 clones, of which 87% are seen a single time; just under 20% belongs to the top ten. Sample: peripheral blood. These receptors all come from a human donor in a cohort sampled during active COVID-19.

The V and J genes are TRBV19 and TRBJ1-1; 9 bases align to TRBD1. CDR1 LNHDA and CDR2 SQIVND come from the germline V gene (reference sequence). Trimming removed 4 bases from V and 0 bases from J; junction bases left unmatched: 6. The CDR3 is 16 residues long. The CDR3: CASSTFGQGLNTEAFF. Here the CDR3 DNA reads TGTGCCAGTAGTACCTTCGGACAGGGGCTGAACACTGAAGCTTTCTTT.

The CDR3 reads CASSPGIDYEQYF. CDR3 bases: TGTGCCAGCAGTCCGGGGATCGACTACGAGCAGTACTTC. V gene TRBV2 combines with J gene TRBJ2-7; maybe TRBD2 (5 bases). This CDR3 is 13 amino acids long. V lost 5 bases and J lost 3, with 11 bases in between. Germline V lookup: CDR1 SNHLY, CDR2 FYNNEI.

This chain links TRBV7-3 with TRBJ2-3; 8 bases align to TRBD2. The V and J ends lost 5 bases and 2 bases, in that order; junction bases with no gene match: 3. Per the germline V gene, CDR1 is SGHTA and CDR2 is FQGTGA. The CDR3 spans 14 residues. The CDR3 loop is CASSRGGDTDTQYF. CDR3 DNA: TGTGCCAGCAGCCGGGGGGGTGACACAGATACGCAGTATTTT.

The gene calls are TRBV5-1 and TRBJ1-1; TRBD1 might be the D (5 bases). The germline gives CDR1 SGHRS, CDR2 YFSETQ. The length of the CDR3 is 16 residues. Deletions cut 4 bases from V and 4 bases from J, with 20 bases between. For the CDR3, the DNA is TGCGCCAGCAGCACTTCGAGGACCGGCGGGGGCACTGAAGCTTTCTTT. This gives the protein CASSTSRTGGGTEAFF.

This clone has a single count. This chain uses TRBV7-8 with TRBJ2-7; no firm D call. From germline, CDR1 is SGHVS and CDR2 FQNEAQ. This CDR3 has 11 amino acids. Between the trimmed V and J ends, which lost 4 bases and 10 bases, there was a span of 11 bases. In nucleotides, the CDR3 is TGTGCCAGCAGCTCAACTATACTCCAGTACTTC. Amino acids: CASSSTILQYF.

V usage is TRBV5-4 and J usage is TRBJ2-5; D possibly corresponds to TRBD2 (5 bases). V lost 0 bases, J lost 3 bases, and 12 bases lay in between. Per germline, CDR1 SGHNT and CDR2 YYREEE (reference sequence). The CDR3 sequence is 15 residues long. The CDR3: CASSLDVLREETQYF. As DNA, the CDR3 is TGTGCCAGCAGCTTGGACGTCCTGAGGGAAGAGACCCAGTACTTC.

This chain uses TRBV7-3 with TRBJ2-1, with 9 positions matching TRBD2. There are 15 residues in the CDR3. Germline CDR1 is SGHTA and CDR2 is FQGTGA. V lost 2 bases and J lost 5; bases outside the gene matches: 4. The CDR3 region has the DNA TGTGCCAGCAGCTTATCTAGCGGGACCGACAATGAGCAGTTCTTC. Its protein is CASSLSSGTDNEQFF.

The V call is TRBV3-1 (or the pseudogene TRBV3-2), the J call TRBJ1-2; tentative D call: TRBD1 (5 bases). The CDR3 is 15 residues long. From germline, CDR1 is LGHDT and CDR2 YNNKEL (reference sequence). V lost 4 bases to trimming and J lost 2 bases, with 14 bases between them. The CDR3 spells CASSPGHPENYGYTF. CDR3 coding DNA: TGTGCCAGCAGCCCAGGGCACCCGGAAAACTATGGCTACACCTTC.

The chain combines TRBV18 with TRBJ2-7, with D possibly being TRBD1 (6 bases). The CDR3 extends over 14 amino acids. Trimming stripped 3 bases from V and 2 bases from J, with 11 bases between. Germline V gene lookup returns CDR1 KGHSH and CDR2 LQKENI. The CDR3 DNA follows: TGTGCCAGCTCACCGGCAGGGGTCCCCTACGAGCAGTACTTC. As protein: CASSPAGVPYEQYF. Filled out from reference TRBV18 and TRBJ2-7, the complete variable domain reads NAGVMQNPRHLVRRRGQEARLRCSPMKGHSHVYWYRQLPEEGLKFMVYLQKENIIDESGMPKERFSAEFPKEGPSILRIQQVVRGDSAAYFCASSPAGVPYEQYFGPGTRLTVT.

This clone was counted between two and nine times. This chain joins TRBV4-1 and TRBJ2-1; 14 bases are shared with TRBD2. In germline, CDR1 is MGHRA, CDR2 YSYEKL. The CDR3 loop spans 20 amino acids. The J segment lost 4 bases and the V segment lost 2 bases, leaving 13 bases of the junction unmatched. CDR3 in amino acids: CASSQKGSWTSGRKYNEQFF. The CDR3 DNA reads TGCGCCAGCAGCCAAAAGGGGTCCTGGACTAGCGGGAGGAAGTACAATGAGCAGTTCTTC.

The CDR3 nucleotides read TGTGCCAGCAGGACTACTAGCGGGACTCAAGAGACCCAGTACTTC. Residues: CASRTTSGTQETQYF. The chain joins TRBV6-5 to TRBJ2-5, with 10 positions matching TRBD2. Unmatched junction bases numbered 6, after V lost 6 bases and J lost 2 bases. The CDR3 contains 15 residues. Germline V gene data show CDR1 as MNHEY and CDR2 as SVGAGI.